The rows below give T cell receptor beta chains drawn from one sample of a study of control samples from healthy donors and cancer patients. Sequencing used immunoSEQ multiplex PCR; TCRdb keeps in-frame clones, though not all of them. The data hold approximately 140,000 clones, with 80% to 95% observed a single time. Sequencing was carried out using blood. These receptors were collected from a man aged 18 to 35 in good health. Each CDR3 is given with its conserved first and last residue. A D gene is named only where the DNA matches it firmly. The listing skips clone size in some rows; elsewhere it reads once, few, many or a size class.

cdr3_nt: TGTGCCAGTAAGGATAACCCCTACGAGCAGTACTTC
cdr3_aa: CASKDNPYEQYF
j_call: TRBJ2-7
d_call: NA
v_call: TRBV28
clone_size: NA

cdr3_nt: TGTGCCATCAGCCTTAGGACAGGGGGCGGCAACACTGAAGCTTTCTTT
cdr3_aa: CAISLRTGGGNTEAFF
j_call: TRBJ1-1
d_call: TRBD1
v_call: TRBV10-3
clone_size: NA

cdr3_nt: TGTGCCAGCACGGCCGGGAGAGATACTGAGCAGTTCTTC
cdr3_aa: CASTAGRDTEQFF
j_call: TRBJ2-1
d_call: NA
v_call: TRBV27
clone_size: NA

cdr3_nt: TGTGCCAGCAGCATGCCCGGGACTAGGGGGCCCGGGGATACGCAGTATTTT
cdr3_aa: CASSMPGTRGPGDTQYF
j_call: TRBJ2-3
d_call: NA
v_call: TRBV7-3
clone_size: once

cdr3_nt: TGTGCCAGCAGCATAGTTCACAGTACGCCCAAGGATACGCAGTATTTT
cdr3_aa: CASSIVHSTPKDTQYF
j_call: TRBJ2-3
d_call: NA
v_call: TRBV3-1/TRBV3-2
clone_size: NA

cdr3_nt: TGTGCCAGCAGCCCGGACGGCTACGAGCAGTACTTC
cdr3_aa: CASSPDGYEQYF
j_call: TRBJ2-7
d_call: NA
v_call: TRBV7-9
clone_size: NA

cdr3_nt: TGTGCCAGTAGTTCGTACAGGGGGCCTAGCACAGATACGCAGTATTTT
cdr3_aa: CASSSYRGPSTDTQYF
j_call: TRBJ2-3
d_call: TRBD1
v_call: TRBV19
clone_size: NA

cdr3_nt: TGTGCCAGCAGTTTCCAGGGTACTCTAGCCAAAAACATTCAGTACTTC
cdr3_aa: CASSFQGTLAKNIQYF
j_call: TRBJ2-4
d_call: NA
v_call: TRBV28
clone_size: NA

cdr3_nt: TGCAGCGTTGGATTGGACAGAAGATACGAGCAGTACTTC
cdr3_aa: CSVGLDRRYEQYF
j_call: TRBJ2-7
d_call: NA
v_call: TRBV29-1
clone_size: NA

cdr3_nt: TGTGCCAGCAGCCGCTTCTATACAGGGTCAGGCACCGGGGAGCTGTTTTTT
cdr3_aa: CASSRFYTGSGTGELFF
j_call: TRBJ2-2
d_call: NA
v_call: TRBV4-2
clone_size: NA

cdr3_nt: TGTGCCATCAGTGCCGGGACAGGGGATGCAGATACGCAGTATTTT
cdr3_aa: CAISAGTGDADTQYF
j_call: TRBJ2-3
d_call: TRBD1
v_call: TRBV10-3
clone_size: few

cdr3_nt: TGTGCCAGCAGCTTAGATCCAGGGTCTTATGGAAACACCATATATTTT
cdr3_aa: CASSLDPGSYGNTIYF
j_call: TRBJ1-3
d_call: NA
v_call: TRBV7-9
clone_size: NA

cdr3_nt: TGTGCCAGTACGGTAGGGGGGAGGAATCAGCCCCAGCATTTT
cdr3_aa: CASTVGGRNQPQHF
j_call: TRBJ1-5
d_call: NA
v_call: TRBV19
clone_size: few

cdr3_nt: TGTGCCACCAGTGATTCGAAGCGGGAGGTCAGCCATGAGCAGTTCTTC
cdr3_aa: CATSDSKREVSHEQFF
j_call: TRBJ2-1
d_call: TRBD2
v_call: TRBV24-1
clone_size: NA

cdr3_nt: TGTGCCAGCAGCTTCGCGCCTGGCACTGAAGCTTTCTTT
cdr3_aa: CASSFAPGTEAFF
j_call: TRBJ1-1
d_call: NA
v_call: TRBV7-9
clone_size: NA

cdr3_nt: TGTGCCAGCAGTCGCCGGGACAGACAACAAGAGACCCAGTACTTC
cdr3_aa: CASSRRDRQQETQYF
j_call: TRBJ2-5
d_call: TRBD1
v_call: TRBV2
clone_size: NA

cdr3_nt: TGTGCCAGCAGTTTATCGAAGGTGGCGTTCTCGGATGAAAAACTGTTTTTT
cdr3_aa: CASSLSKVAFSDEKLFF
j_call: TRBJ1-4
d_call: NA
v_call: TRBV27
clone_size: NA

cdr3_nt: TGCAGCGTTGAATCGGAGACCCAGTACTTC
cdr3_aa: CSVESETQYF
j_call: TRBJ2-5
d_call: NA
v_call: TRBV29-1
clone_size: NA

cdr3_nt: TGTGCCAGCAGCGTAGTCCCGGACAATGAGCAGTTCTTC
cdr3_aa: CASSVVPDNEQFF
j_call: TRBJ2-1
d_call: NA
v_call: TRBV9
clone_size: NA

cdr3_nt: TGTGCCTGGAGCGCAGGGCACGGCTATGGCTACACCTTC
cdr3_aa: CAWSAGHGYGYTF
j_call: TRBJ1-2
d_call: NA
v_call: TRBV30
clone_size: NA

cdr3_nt: TGCGCCAGCAGCCAATCCCAAGCCCGACTAGCGGGGGGGGTCAATGAGCAGTTCTTC
cdr3_aa: CASSQSQARLAGGVNEQFF
j_call: TRBJ2-1
d_call: TRBD2
v_call: TRBV4-1
clone_size: NA

cdr3_nt: TGTGCCAGCAGTGACAGGGGGTGGGAGACCCAGTACTTC
cdr3_aa: CASSDRGWETQYF
j_call: TRBJ2-5
d_call: TRBD1
v_call: TRBV6-1
clone_size: few

cdr3_nt: TGTGCCAGCAAGATGAACACTGAAGCTTTCTTT
cdr3_aa: CASKMNTEAFF
j_call: TRBJ1-1
d_call: NA
v_call: TRBV2
clone_size: NA

cdr3_nt: TGTGCCTCCCGAGGGGACATTTCCTACGAGCAGTACTTC
cdr3_aa: CASRGDISYEQYF
j_call: TRBJ2-7
d_call: NA
v_call: TRBV6-5
clone_size: once

cdr3_nt: TGTGCCAGCAGCGAGGGGGATTACGAGCAGTACTTC
cdr3_aa: CASSEGDYEQYF
j_call: TRBJ2-7
d_call: NA
v_call: TRBV9
clone_size: NA

cdr3_nt: TGTGCCAGTAGTCTGGACAGCCTCAATCAGCCCCAGCATTTT
cdr3_aa: CASSLDSLNQPQHF
j_call: TRBJ1-5
d_call: NA
v_call: TRBV19
clone_size: few

cdr3_nt: TGTGCCAGCAGCTTACTTAATCAGCCCCAGCATTTT
cdr3_aa: CASSLLNQPQHF
j_call: TRBJ1-5
d_call: NA
v_call: TRBV7-6
clone_size: once

cdr3_nt: TGTGCCAGCAGACGAGCCGGCGGTGAAAAACTGTTTTTT
cdr3_aa: CASRRAGGEKLFF
j_call: TRBJ1-4
d_call: NA
v_call: TRBV28
clone_size: NA